Only one count was recorded for the clone carrying this T cell receptor beta chain. This entry belongs to a study of blood T cell repertoires in COVID-19. For the study at large: Italy, Spain and the United States were the sources of the convalescent and acute COVID-19 samples. Nucleic acid was either cDNA or gDNA, and it came from T cells, B-cell-depleted T cells, or PBMCs.

The germline V gene has CDR1 LNHDA and CDR2 SQIVND (reference sequence). CDR3 size: 16 residues. Trimming removed 4 bases from V and 1 base from J; junction bases left unmatched: 4. Authors' data handling: Amplification with reference gene primers provided the estimates of nucleated cell counts. Produced via immunoSEQ multiplex PCR; TCRdb's table is partial and in-frame only. V, J and clone size are taken as reported in that table, and D and trimming were inferred from the DNA itself. Here the sample spans under 20,000 clones, approximately 91% being singletons. Sequencing input: peripheral blood. This sequence joins TRBV19 and TRBJ1-5, with TRBD1 identical over 10 bases. This clonotype was sampled from a human donor in a cohort sampled during active COVID-19. The CDR3 nucleotides read TGTGCCAGTAGTACGGGACAGGGGTTCAGCAATCAGCCCCAGCATTTT. As protein: CASSTGQGFSNQPQHF.